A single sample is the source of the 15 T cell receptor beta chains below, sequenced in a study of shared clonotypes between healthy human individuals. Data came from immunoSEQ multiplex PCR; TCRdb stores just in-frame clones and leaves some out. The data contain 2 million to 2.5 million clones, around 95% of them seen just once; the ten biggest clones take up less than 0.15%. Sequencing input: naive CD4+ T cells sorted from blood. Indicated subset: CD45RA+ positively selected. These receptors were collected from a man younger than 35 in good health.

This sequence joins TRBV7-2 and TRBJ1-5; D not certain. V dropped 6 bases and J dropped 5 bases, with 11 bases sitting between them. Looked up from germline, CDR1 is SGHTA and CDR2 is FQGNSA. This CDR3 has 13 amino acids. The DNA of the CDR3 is TGTGCCAGCAGTCCCTGGGCCGATCAGCCCCAGCATTTT. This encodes CASSPWADQPQHF.

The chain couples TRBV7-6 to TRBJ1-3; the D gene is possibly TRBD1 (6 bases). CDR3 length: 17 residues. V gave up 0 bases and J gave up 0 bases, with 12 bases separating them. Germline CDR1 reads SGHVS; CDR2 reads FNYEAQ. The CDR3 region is CASSLAEIRGSGNTIYF. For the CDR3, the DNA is TGTGCCAGCAGCTTAGCCGAGATCAGGGGCTCTGGAAACACCATATATTTT.

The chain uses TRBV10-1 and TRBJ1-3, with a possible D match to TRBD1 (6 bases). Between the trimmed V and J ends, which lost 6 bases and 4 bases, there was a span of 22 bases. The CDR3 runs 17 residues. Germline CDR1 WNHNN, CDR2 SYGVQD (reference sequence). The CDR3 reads CASRYGFPQGDGNTIYF. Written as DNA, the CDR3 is TGCGCCAGCAGGTACGGGTTCCCACAGGGCGACGGAAACACCATATATTTT.

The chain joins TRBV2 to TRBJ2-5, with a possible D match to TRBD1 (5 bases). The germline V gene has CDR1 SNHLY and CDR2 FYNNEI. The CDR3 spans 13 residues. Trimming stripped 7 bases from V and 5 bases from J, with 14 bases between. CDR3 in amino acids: CASNGQGPETQYF. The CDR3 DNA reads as TGTGCCAGCAACGGGCAGGGTCCCGAGACCCAGTACTTC.

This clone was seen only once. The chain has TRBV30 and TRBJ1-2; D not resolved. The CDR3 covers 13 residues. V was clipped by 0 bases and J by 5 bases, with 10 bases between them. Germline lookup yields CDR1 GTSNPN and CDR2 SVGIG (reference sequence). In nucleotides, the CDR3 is TGTGCCTGGAGTGTCAAGGGCGGATATGGCTACACCTTC. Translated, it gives CAWSVKGGYGYTF.

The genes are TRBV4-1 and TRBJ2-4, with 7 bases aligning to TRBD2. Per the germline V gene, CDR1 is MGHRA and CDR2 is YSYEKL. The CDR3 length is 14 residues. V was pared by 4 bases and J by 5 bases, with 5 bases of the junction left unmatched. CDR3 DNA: TGCGCCAGCAGCCTTTTGGCGGGAGAAAACATTCAGTACTTC. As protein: CASSLLAGENIQYF.

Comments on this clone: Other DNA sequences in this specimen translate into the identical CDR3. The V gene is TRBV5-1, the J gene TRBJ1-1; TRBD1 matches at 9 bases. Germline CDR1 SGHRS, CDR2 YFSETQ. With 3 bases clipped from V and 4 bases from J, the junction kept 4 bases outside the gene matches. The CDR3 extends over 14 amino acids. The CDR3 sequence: CASSWGQGGTEAFF. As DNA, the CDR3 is TGCGCCAGCAGCTGGGGACAGGGCGGCACTGAAGCTTTCTTT.

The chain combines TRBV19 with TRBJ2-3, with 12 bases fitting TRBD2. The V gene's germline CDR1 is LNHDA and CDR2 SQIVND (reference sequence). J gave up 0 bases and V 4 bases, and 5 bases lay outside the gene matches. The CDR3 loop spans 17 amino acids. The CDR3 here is CASSTPGLAGSTDTQYF. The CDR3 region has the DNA TGTGCCAGTAGTACTCCCGGACTAGCGGGGAGCACAGATACGCAGTATTTT.

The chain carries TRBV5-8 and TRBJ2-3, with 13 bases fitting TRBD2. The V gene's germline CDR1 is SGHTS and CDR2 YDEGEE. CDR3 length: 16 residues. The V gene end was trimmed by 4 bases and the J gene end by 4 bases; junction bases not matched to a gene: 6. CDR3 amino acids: CASSAGTSGIADTQYF. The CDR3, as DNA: TGTGCCAGCAGCGCCGGGACTAGCGGGATCGCAGATACGCAGTATTTT. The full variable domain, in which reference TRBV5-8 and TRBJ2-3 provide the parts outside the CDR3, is EAGVTQSPTHLIKTRGQQATLRCSPISGHTSVYWYQQALGLGLQFLLWYDEGEERNRGNFPPRFSGRQFPNYSSELNVNALELEDSALYLCASSAGTSGIADTQYFGPGTRLTVL.

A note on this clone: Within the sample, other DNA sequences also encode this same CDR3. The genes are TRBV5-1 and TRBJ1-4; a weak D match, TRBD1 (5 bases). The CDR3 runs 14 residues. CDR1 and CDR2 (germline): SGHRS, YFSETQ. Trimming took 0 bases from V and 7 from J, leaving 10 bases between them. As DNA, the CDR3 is TGCGCCAGCAGCTTGGAGGGGATGGGTGAAAAACTGTTTTTT. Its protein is CASSLEGMGEKLFF.

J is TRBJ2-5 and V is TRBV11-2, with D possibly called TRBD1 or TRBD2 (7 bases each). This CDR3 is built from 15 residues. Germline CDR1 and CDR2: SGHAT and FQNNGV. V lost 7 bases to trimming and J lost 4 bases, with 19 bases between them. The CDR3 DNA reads TGTGCCAGCACCCAGGGGGGGGCAGGAAGAGAGACCCAGTACTTC. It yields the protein CASTQGGAGRETQYF.

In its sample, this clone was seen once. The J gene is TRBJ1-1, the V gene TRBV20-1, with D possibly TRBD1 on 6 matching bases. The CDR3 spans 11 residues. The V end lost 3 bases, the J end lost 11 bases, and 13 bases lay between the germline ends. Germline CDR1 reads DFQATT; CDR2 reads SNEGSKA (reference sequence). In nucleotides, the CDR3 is TGCAGTGCTAGGAGTGGGGGGGCGGCTTTCTTT. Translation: CSARSGGAAFF.

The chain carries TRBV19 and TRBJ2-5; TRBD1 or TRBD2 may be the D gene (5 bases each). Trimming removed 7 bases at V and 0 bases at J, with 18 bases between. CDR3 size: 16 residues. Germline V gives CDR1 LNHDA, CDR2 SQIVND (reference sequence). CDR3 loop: CASTLGEQFYQETQYF. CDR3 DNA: TGTGCCAGTACCCTGGGGGAACAGTTTTACCAAGAGACCCAGTACTTC.

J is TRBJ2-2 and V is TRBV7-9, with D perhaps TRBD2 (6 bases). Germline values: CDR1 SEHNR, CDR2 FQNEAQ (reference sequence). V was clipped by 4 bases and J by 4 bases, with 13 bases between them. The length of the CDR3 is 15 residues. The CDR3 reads CASSSRLGATGELFF. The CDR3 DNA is TGTGCCAGCAGCTCCCGACTAGGTGCCACCGGGGAGCTGTTTTTT.

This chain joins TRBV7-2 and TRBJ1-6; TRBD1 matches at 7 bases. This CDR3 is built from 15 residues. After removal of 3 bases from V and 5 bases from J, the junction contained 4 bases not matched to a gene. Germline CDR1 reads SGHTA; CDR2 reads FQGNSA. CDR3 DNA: TGTGCCAGCAGCTTGACAGGGACGAATAATTCACCCCTCCACTTT. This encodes CASSLTGTNNSPLHF.